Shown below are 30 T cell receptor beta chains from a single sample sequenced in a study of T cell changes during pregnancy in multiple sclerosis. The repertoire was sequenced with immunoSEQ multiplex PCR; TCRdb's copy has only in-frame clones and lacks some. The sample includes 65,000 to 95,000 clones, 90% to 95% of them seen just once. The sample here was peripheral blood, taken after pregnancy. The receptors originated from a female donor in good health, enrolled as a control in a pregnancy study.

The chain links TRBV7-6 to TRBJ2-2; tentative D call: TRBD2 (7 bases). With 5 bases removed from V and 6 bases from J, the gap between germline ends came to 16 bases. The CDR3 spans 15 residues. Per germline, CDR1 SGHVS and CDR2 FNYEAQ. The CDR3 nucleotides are TGTGCCAGCAGCCCCCCCGGAGGGGGGGCCGGGGAGCTGTTTTTT. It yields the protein CASSPPGGGAGELFF.

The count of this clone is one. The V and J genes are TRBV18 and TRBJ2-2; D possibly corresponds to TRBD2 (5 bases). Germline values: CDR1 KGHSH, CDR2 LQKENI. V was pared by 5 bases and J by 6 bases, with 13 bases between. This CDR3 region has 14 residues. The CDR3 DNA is TGTGCCAGCTCAGCGATCCGAGCGGCCGGGGAGCTGTTTTTT. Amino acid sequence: CASSAIRAAGELFF.

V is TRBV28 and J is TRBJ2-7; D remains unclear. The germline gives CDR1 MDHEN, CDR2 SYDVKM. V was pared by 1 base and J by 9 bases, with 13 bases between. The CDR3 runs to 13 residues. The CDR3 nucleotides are TGTGCCAGCAGTTTATCCCGCGCCCTACCGCAGTACTTC. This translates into CASSLSRALPQYF. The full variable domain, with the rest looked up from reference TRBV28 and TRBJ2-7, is DVKVTQSSRYLVKRTGEKVFLECVQDMDHENMFWYRQDPGLGLRLIYFSYDVKMKEKGDIPEGYSVSREKKERFSLILESASTNQTSMYLCASSLSRALPQYFGPGTRLTVT.

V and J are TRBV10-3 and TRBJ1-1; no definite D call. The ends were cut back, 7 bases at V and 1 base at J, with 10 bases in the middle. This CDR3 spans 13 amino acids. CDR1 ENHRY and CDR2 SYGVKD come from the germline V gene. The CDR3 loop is CAITEEGNTEAFF. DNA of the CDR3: TGTGCCATCACCGAGGAGGGGAACACTGAAGCTTTCTTT.

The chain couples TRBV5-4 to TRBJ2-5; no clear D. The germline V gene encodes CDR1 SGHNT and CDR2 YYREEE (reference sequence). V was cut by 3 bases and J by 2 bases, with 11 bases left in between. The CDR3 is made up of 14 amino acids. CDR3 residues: CASSYAARQETQYF. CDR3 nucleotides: TGTGCCAGCAGCTATGCGGCGCGGCAAGAGACCCAGTACTTC.

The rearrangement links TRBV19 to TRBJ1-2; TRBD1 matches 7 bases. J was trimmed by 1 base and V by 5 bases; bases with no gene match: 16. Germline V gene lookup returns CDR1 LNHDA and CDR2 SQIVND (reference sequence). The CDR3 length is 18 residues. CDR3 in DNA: TGTGCCAGTAGTCCGGGACAGATGGTTGGTGTGTTTAACTATGGCTACACCTTC. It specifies CASSPGQMVGVFNYGYTF.

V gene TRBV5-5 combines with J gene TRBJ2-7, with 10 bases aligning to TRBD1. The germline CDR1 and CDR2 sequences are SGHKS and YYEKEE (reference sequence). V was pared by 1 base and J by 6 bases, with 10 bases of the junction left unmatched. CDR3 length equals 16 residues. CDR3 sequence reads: CASSLRRDRGFREQYF. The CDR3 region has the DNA TGTGCCAGCAGCTTGCGACGGGACAGGGGATTTCGCGAGCAGTACTTC.

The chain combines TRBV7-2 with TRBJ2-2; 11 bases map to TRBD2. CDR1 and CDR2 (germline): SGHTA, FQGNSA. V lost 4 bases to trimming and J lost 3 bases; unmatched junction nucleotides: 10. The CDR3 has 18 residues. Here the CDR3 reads CASSSGASGGRDTGELFF. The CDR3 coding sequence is TGTGCCAGCAGCTCCGGGGCTAGCGGGGGGCGGGACACCGGGGAGCTGTTTTTT.

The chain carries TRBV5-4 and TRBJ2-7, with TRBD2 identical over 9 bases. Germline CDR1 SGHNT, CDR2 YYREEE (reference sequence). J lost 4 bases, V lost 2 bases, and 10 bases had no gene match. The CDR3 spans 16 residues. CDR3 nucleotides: TGTGCCAGCAGCTTCGGCCAAGCGGGAGGTCGGTACGAGCAGTACTTC. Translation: CASSFGQAGGRYEQYF.

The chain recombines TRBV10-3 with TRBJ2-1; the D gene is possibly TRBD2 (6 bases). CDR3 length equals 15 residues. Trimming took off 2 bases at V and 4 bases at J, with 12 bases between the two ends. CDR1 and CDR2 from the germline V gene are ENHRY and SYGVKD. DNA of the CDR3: TGTGCCATCAGTGAGGGACTGCGGGGTTACAATGAGCAGTTCTTC. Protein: CAISEGLRGYNEQFF.

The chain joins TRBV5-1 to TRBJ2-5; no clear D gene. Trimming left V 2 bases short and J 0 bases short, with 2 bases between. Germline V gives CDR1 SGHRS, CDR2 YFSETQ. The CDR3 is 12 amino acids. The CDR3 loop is CASSFDQETQYF. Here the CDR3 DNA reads TGCGCCAGCAGCTTCGACCAAGAGACCCAGTACTTC.

CDR3 DNA: TGTGCCAGCAGTCAGAACGGGGAGGGAGAGACCCAGTACTTC. Its protein product is CASSQNGEGETQYF. The rearrangement uses TRBV6-6 and TRBJ2-5; 7 nucleotides align to TRBD2. From germline, CDR1 is MNHNY and CDR2 SVGAGI (reference sequence). CDR3 length: 14 amino acids. V lost 5 bases to trimming and J lost 4 bases; unmatched junction nucleotides: 7.

CDR3 nucleotide sequence: TGTGCCAGTAGTGTTCAGGGAACCGGGGAGCTGTTTTTT. Its translation: CASSVQGTGELFF. The chain combines TRBV19 with TRBJ2-2, with D possibly matching TRBD1 (5 bases). The CDR3 extends over 13 amino acids. V was pared by 5 bases and J by 5 bases, with 9 bases between. The germline CDR1 and CDR2 sequences are LNHDA and SQIVND (reference sequence).

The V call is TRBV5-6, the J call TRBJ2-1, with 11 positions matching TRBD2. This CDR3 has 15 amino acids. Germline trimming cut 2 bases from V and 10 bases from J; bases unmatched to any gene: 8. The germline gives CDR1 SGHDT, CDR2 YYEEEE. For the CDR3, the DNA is TGTGCCAGCAGCTTCTTAGCGGGGGGGACGCGAGAGCAGTTCTTC. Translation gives CASSFLAGGTREQFF.

The CDR3 loop reads CASMATGQANTEAFF. CDR3 nucleotide sequence: TGCGCCAGCATGGCGACCGGACAGGCAAACACTGAAGCTTTCTTT. The chain couples TRBV5-1 to TRBJ1-1; TRBD1 aligns across 7 bases. Germline V CDR1 and CDR2: SGHRS, YFSETQ. This CDR3 region has 15 residues. V dropped 6 bases and J dropped 2; count of bases not matched to a gene: 10. The full variable domain, with the rest looked up from reference TRBV5-1 and TRBJ1-1, is KAGVTQTPRYLIKTRGQQVTLSCSPISGHRSVSWYQQTPGQGLQFLFEYFSETQRNKGNFPGRFSGRQFSNSRSEMNVSTLELGDSALYLCASMATGQANTEAFFGQGTRLTVV.

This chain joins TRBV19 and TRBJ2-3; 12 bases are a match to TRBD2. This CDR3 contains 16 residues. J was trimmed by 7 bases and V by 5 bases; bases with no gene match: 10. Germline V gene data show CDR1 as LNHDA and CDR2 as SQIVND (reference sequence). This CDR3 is CASSLVASGGAYTQYF. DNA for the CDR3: TGTGCCAGTAGTTTGGTCGCTAGCGGGGGGGCATATACGCAGTATTTT.

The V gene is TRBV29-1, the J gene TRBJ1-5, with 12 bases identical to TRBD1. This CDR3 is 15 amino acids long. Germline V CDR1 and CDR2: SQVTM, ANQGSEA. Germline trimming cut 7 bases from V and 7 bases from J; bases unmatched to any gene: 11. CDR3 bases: TGCAGCGAGGACCCCGGGACAGGGGGCGGGCAGCCCCAGCATTTT. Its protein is CSEDPGTGGGQPQHF. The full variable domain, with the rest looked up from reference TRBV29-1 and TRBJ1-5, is SAVISQKPSRDICQRGTSLTIQCQVDSQVTMMFWYRQQPGQSLTLIATANQGSEATYESGFVIDKFPISRPNLTFSTLTVSNMSPEDSSIYLCSEDPGTGGGQPQHFGDGTRLSIL.

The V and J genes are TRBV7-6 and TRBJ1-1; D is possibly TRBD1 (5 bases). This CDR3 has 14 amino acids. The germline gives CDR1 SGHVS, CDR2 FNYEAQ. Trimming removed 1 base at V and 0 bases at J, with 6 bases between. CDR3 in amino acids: CASSLGTMNTEAFF. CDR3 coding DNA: TGTGCCAGCAGCTTAGGGACAATGAACACTGAAGCTTTCTTT.

CDR3 sequence: CAISESSAFQTSGYEQYF. The CDR3 nucleotides read TGTGCCATCAGTGAGTCGAGTGCCTTTCAGACTAGCGGATACGAGCAGTACTTC. The chain uses TRBV10-3 and TRBJ2-7; 9 nucleotides align to TRBD2. This CDR3 has 18 residues. Germline-derived CDR1 and CDR2 are ENHRY and SYGVKD. V was clipped by 0 bases and J by 4 bases; unmatched bases: 13.

CDR3 residues: CASSLVGIATTDTQYF. Here the CDR3 DNA reads TGTGCCAGCAGCTTAGTGGGGATAGCGACCACAGATACGCAGTATTTT. This chain connects TRBV7-2 to TRBJ2-3; tentative D call: TRBD2 (5 bases). The length of the CDR3 is 16 residues. V lost 1 base and J lost 2, with 13 bases in between. Per germline, CDR1 SGHTA and CDR2 FQGNSA.

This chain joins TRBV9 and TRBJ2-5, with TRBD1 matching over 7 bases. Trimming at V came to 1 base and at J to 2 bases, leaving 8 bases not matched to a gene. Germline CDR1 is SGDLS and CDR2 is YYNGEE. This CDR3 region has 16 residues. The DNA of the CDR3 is TGTGCCAGCAGCGTAACTTCAGGGGACAGACAAGAGACCCAGTACTTC. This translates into CASSVTSGDRQETQYF.

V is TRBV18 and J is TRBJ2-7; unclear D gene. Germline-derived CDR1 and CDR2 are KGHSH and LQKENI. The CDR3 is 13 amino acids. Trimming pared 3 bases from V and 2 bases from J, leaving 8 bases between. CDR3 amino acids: CASSPAEAYEQYF. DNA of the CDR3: TGTGCCAGCTCACCGGCGGAAGCCTACGAGCAGTACTTC.

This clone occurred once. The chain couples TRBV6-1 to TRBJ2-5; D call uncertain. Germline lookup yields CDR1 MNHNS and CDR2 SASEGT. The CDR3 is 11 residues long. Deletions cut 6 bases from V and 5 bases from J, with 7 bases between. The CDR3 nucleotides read TGTGCCAGCAGAGCTTGGGAGACCCAGTACTTC. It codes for CASRAWETQYF.

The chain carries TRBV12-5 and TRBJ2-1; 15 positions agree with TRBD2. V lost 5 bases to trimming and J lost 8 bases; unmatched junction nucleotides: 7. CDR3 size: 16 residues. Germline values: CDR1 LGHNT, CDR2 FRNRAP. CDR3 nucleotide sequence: TGTGCTAGTGGTCCCACGGGACTAGCGGGGGGATATGAGCAGTTCTTC. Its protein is CASGPTGLAGGYEQFF.

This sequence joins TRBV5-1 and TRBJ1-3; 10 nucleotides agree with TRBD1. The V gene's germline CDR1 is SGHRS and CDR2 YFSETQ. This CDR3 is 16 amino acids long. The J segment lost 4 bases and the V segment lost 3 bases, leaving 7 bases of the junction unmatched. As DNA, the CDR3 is TGCGCCAGCAGCTGGGGACAGGGGCTCTACGGAAACACCATATATTTT. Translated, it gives CASSWGQGLYGNTIYF.

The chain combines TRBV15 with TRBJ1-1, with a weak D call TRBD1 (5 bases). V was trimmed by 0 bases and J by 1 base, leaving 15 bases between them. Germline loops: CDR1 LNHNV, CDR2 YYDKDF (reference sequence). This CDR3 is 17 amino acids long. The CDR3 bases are TGTGCCACCAGCAGAGATGGGGCACAGCATTCGAACACTGAAGCTTTCTTT. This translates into CATSRDGAQHSNTEAFF.

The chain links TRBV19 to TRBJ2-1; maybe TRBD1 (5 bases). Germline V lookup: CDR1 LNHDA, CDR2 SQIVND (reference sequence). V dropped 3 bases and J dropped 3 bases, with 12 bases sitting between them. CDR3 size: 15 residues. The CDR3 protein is CASSMDTNDYNEQFF. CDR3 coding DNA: TGTGCCAGTAGTATGGACACCAATGACTACAATGAGCAGTTCTTC.

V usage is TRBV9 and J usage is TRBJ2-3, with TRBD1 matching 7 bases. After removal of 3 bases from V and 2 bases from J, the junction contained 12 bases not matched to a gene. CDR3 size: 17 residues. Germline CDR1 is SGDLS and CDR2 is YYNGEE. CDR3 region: CASSAGGVIGLTDTQYF. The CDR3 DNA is TGTGCCAGCAGCGCAGGGGGAGTAATCGGGCTCACAGATACGCAGTATTTT.

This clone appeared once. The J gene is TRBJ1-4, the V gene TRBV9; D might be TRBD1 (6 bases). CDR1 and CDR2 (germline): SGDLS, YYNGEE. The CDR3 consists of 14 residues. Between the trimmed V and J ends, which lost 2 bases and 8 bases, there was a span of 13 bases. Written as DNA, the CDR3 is TGTGCCAGCAGCGTGGGGGCTGGATCGGAAAAACTGTTTTTT. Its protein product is CASSVGAGSEKLFF.

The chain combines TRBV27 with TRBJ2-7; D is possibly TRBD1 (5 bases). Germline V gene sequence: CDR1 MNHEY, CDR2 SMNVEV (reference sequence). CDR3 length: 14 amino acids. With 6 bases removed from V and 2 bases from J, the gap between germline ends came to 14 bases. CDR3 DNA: TGTGCCAGCAGCCTCGACAGTGGCCCCTACGAGCAGTACTTC. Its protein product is CASSLDSGPYEQYF.